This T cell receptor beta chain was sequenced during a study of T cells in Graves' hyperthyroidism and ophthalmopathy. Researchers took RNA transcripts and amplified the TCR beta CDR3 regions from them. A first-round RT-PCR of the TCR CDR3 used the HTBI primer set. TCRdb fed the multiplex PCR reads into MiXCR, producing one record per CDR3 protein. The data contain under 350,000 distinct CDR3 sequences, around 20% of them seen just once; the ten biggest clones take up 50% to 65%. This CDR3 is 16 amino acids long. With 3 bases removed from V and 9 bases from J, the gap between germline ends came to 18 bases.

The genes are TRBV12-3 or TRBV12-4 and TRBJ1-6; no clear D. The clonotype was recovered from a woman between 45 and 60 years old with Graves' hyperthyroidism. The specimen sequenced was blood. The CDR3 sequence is CASSLGPPGPGSPLHF. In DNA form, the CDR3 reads TGTGCCAGCAGTTTGGGTCCCCCTGGGCCCGGTTCACCCCTCCACTTT.